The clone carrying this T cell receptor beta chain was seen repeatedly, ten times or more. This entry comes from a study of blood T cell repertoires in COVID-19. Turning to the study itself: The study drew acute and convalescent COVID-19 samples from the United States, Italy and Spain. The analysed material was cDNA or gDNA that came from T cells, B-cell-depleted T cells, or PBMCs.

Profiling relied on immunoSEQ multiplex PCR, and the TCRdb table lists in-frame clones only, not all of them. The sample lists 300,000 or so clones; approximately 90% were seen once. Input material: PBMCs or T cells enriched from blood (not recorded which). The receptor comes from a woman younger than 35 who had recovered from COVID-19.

The CDR3 is CATSDPSSDTGELFF. CDR3 bases: TGTGCCACCAGTGATCCTAGCTCTGACACCGGGGAGCTGTTTTTT. The gene calls are TRBV24-1 and TRBJ2-2; D might be TRBD2 (5 bases). Germline V gene lookup returns CDR1 KGHDR and CDR2 SFDVKD. The CDR3 has 15 residues. The V gene lost 3 bases and the J gene lost 3 bases, with 10 bases spanning the gap.